This TCR beta chain was profiled in a study of Tregs in tolerant kidney transplant recipients. Trimming left V 0 bases short and J 4 bases short, with 13 bases between. Germline CDR1 reads SGHAT; CDR2 reads FQDESV (reference sequence). The length of the CDR3 is 16 residues. The nonmyeloablative bone marrow transplants came from related graft donors, with transient mixed chimerism. In regard to this clone: What it binds is not known.

Broader study findings: For some patients, primers changed over time, blocking nucleotide-level comparison. The small number of patients limits these findings pending further validation.

Data came from immunoSEQ multiplex PCR; TCRdb stores just in-frame clones and leaves some out. This table holds fewer than 55,000 clones, approximately 89% found once. The TCR sequence derives from a human patient who received a combined kidney and bone marrow transplant. T cells may partly derive from the graft donor. This chain links TRBV11-1 with TRBJ2-1, with D unresolved. This specimen was CD8+ T cells from blood (PBMCs), taken 12 months after the transplant. The chain's CDR3 is CASSLAGTIYYNEQFF. In nucleotides, the CDR3 is TGTGCCAGCAGCTTAGCCGGCACTATCTATTACAATGAGCAGTTCTTC.